The 23 T cell receptor beta chains listed next were all sequenced from one sample in a study of blood T cell repertoires in COVID-19. TCRdb keeps only in-frame clones here, not all; method: immunoSEQ multiplex PCR. The repertoire includes a few hundred thousand clones, roughly nine tenths of them detected once, and approximately 1.2% sits in the top ten. Sequencing was carried out using PBMCs or T cells enriched from blood (not recorded which). Receptors originate from a human donor in a cohort exposed to, infected with or recovered from COVID-19 (not recorded which). The donor label of this sample is uncertain.

The V gene is TRBV7-6, the J gene TRBJ1-1; TRBD1 aligns across 8 bases. The CDR3 consists of 17 residues. Germline-derived CDR1 and CDR2 are SGHVS and FNYEAQ. J gave up 1 base and V 1 base, and 8 bases lay outside the gene matches. DNA of the CDR3: TGTGCCAGCAGCTTAGTTGGACAGGGCGTCAGGAACACTGAAGCTTTCTTT. As protein: CASSLVGQGVRNTEAFF.

This clone was seen only once. The V and J genes are TRBV13 and TRBJ1-1; D perhaps matches TRBD1 (5 bases). Between the trimmed V and J ends, which lost 5 bases and 3 bases, there was a span of 16 bases. The CDR3 extends over 15 amino acids. Per germline, CDR1 PRHDT and CDR2 FYEKMQ (reference sequence). CDR3 amino acids: CASSTWGREDTEAFF. CDR3 coding DNA: TGTGCCAGCAGCACCTGGGGCAGGGAGGACACTGAAGCTTTCTTT.

This chain connects TRBV24-1 to TRBJ2-5; possible D gene TRBD2, 5 bases. Germline CDR1 is KGHDR and CDR2 is SFDVKD. The CDR3 is 14 amino acids. Trimming left V 4 bases short and J 6 bases short, with 14 bases between. The chain's CDR3 is CATSDPSGEQTQYF. The CDR3 nucleotides read TGTGCCACCAGTGACCCCTCCGGGGAGCAGACCCAGTACTTC.

This chain links TRBV14 with TRBJ2-3; 9 positions agree with TRBD2. V shed 2 bases and J 5 bases; nucleotides not matched to a gene: 2. Germline CDR1 is SGHDN and CDR2 is FVKESK. CDR3 length equals 14 residues. Written as DNA, the CDR3 is TGTGCCAGCAGCCAACAGCGGGGGGAAGATACGCAGTATTTT. Translating gives CASSQQRGEDTQYF.

A note on this clone: In the same sample, other DNA sequences code for this CDR3. The V gene is TRBV27, the J gene TRBJ1-2; weak D call: TRBD1 (6 bases). In germline, CDR1 is MNHEY, CDR2 SMNVEV (reference sequence). V was trimmed by 0 bases and J by 4 bases, leaving 9 bases between them. There are 14 residues in the CDR3. This CDR3 is CASSLSTGSYGYTF. The CDR3 DNA reads TGTGCCAGCAGTTTATCCACAGGGTCCTATGGCTACACCTTC.

The chain recombines TRBV2 with TRBJ2-2, with 9 bases fitting TRBD1. The CDR3 covers 17 residues. V shed 7 bases and J 6 bases; nucleotides not matched to a gene: 15. Germline V gene data show CDR1 as SNHLY and CDR2 as FYNNEI. For the CDR3, the DNA is TGTGCCAGCACTACACCGAGGACAGGGGATATTTCCGGGGAGCTGTTTTTT. As protein: CASTTPRTGDISGELFF.

This chain connects TRBV9 to TRBJ1-1; 7 bases agree with TRBD1. Looked up from germline, CDR1 is SGDLS and CDR2 is YYNGEE. V lost 0 bases and J lost 5; bases outside the gene matches: 7. The CDR3 has 15 residues. This CDR3 is CASSVGRGGPTEAFF. CDR3 in DNA: TGTGCCAGCAGCGTAGGTAGAGGGGGCCCTACTGAAGCTTTCTTT.

This chain joins TRBV12-3 or TRBV12-4 and TRBJ2-1; possibly TRBD1 for D (6 bases). The CDR3 length is 12 residues. With 10 bases removed from V and 8 bases from J, the gap between germline ends came to 15 bases. CDR3 region: CATMDSLHEQFF. In DNA form, the CDR3 reads TGTGCCACAATGGACAGTCTCCATGAGCAGTTCTTC.

The rearrangement uses TRBV6-2 or TRBV6-3 and TRBJ2-1, with TRBD2 matching 12 bases. The CDR3 is made up of 14 amino acids. The germline CDR1 and CDR2 sequences are MNHEY and SVGEGT. V trimming: 5 bases; J trimming: 7 bases; junction bases outside the gene matches: 3. As DNA, the CDR3 is TGTGCCAGCAGTACTAGCGGGGGGAAGAATGAGCAGTTCTTC. Its translation is CASSTSGGKNEQFF.

This rearrangement joins TRBV12-3 or TRBV12-4 to TRBJ1-1, with no clear D. V was cut by 8 bases and J by 1 base, with 11 bases left in between. The CDR3 loop spans 13 amino acids. The CDR3: CASGRGGNTEAFF. The CDR3 coding sequence is TGTGCCAGCGGCCGGGGAGGGAACACTGAAGCTTTCTTT.

This clone was seen more than once but under ten times. This chain links TRBV30 with TRBJ1-5, with D perhaps matching TRBD1 (5 bases). The CDR3 extends over 13 amino acids. CDR1 is GTSNPN and CDR2 is SVGIG in the germline V gene (reference sequence). Deletions cut 6 bases from V and 3 bases from J, with 12 bases between. In nucleotides, the CDR3 is TGTGCCTGTGACAGTGGAAACAATCAGCCCCAGCATTTT. This translates into CACDSGNNQPQHF.

This clone appeared a few times. V and J are TRBV7-9 and TRBJ2-5, with D hard to call. The V gene lost 3 bases and the J gene lost 1 base, with 9 bases spanning the gap. The CDR3 runs to 14 residues. Germline CDR1 SEHNR, CDR2 FQNEAQ (reference sequence). CDR3: CASSFNGFQETQYF. The DNA of the CDR3 is TGTGCCAGCAGCTTCAATGGCTTCCAAGAGACCCAGTACTTC.

This chain connects TRBV2 to TRBJ1-2; D might be TRBD1 (5 bases). V dropped 4 bases and J dropped 4 bases, with 13 bases sitting between them. The CDR3 spans 14 residues. Germline assignment: CDR1 SNHLY and CDR2 FYNNEI. CDR3 in amino acids: CASSAITDTYGYTF. DNA of the CDR3: TGTGCCAGCAGTGCCATAACGGACACCTATGGCTACACCTTC.

This clone has a single count. V is TRBV10-3 and J is TRBJ1-4, with a possible D match to TRBD1 (6 bases). V was shortened by 4 bases and J by 5 bases, with 11 bases between the two germline ends. The CDR3 extends over 14 amino acids. Germline V gene lookup returns CDR1 ENHRY and CDR2 SYGVKD. CDR3 sequence: CAISANRDNEKLFF. In DNA, the CDR3 is TGTGCCATCAGTGCGAACAGGGACAATGAAAAACTGTTTTTT.

The chain combines TRBV3-1 (or the pseudogene TRBV3-2) with TRBJ1-2, with D uncertain. The CDR3 covers 15 residues. V was pared by 0 bases and J by 7 bases, with 15 bases between. CDR1 LGHDT and CDR2 YNNKEL come from the germline V gene (reference sequence). The CDR3 DNA is TGTGCCAGCAGCCAAGATACCCGGGTAGCGAGTGGCTACACCTTC. It codes for CASSQDTRVASGYTF.

This rearrangement joins TRBV23-1 to TRBJ1-1; TRBD1 is a possible D gene (6 bases). TRBV23-1 belongs to the ORF category, with a function that is uncertain. V was pared by 2 bases and J by 4 bases, with 11 bases between. The CDR3 is made up of 14 amino acids. CDR3 coding DNA: TGCGCCAGCAGTCAAGGGGGCGCTGGCACTGAAGCTTTCTTT. Its translation: CASSQGGAGTEAFF.

The chain employs TRBV10-1 and TRBJ2-5; 8 positions match TRBD1. Per germline, CDR1 WNHNN and CDR2 SYGVQD (reference sequence). The trim removed 1 base at V and 1 base at J, leaving 11 bases unmatched. The CDR3 has 18 residues. CDR3 coding DNA: TGCGCCAGCAGTGAGTTTGTGACAGGGGCCTCTTGCCAAGAGACCCAGTACTTC. As protein: CASSEFVTGASCQETQYF.

The gene calls are TRBV7-8 and TRBJ2-4, with 11 bases matching TRBD2. Germline V lookup: CDR1 SGHVS, CDR2 FQNEAQ. The CDR3 is made up of 18 amino acids. With V trimmed by 3 bases and J by 0 bases, 7 bases remained unmatched. The CDR3 is CASSFLAGGLLAKNIQYF. As DNA, the CDR3 is TGTGCCAGCAGCTTCTTAGCGGGGGGGCTTTTAGCCAAAAACATTCAGTACTTC.

Worth noting for this clone: Other DNA sequences from this sample encode an identical CDR3 as well. The genes are TRBV10-3 and TRBJ2-1; D gene ambiguous. V lost 1 base and J 5 bases, leaving 6 bases between the germline ends. The CDR3 loop spans 13 amino acids. Germline CDR1 is ENHRY and CDR2 is SYGVKD. CDR3 in DNA: TGTGCCATCAGTGAGTACAGAGACAATGAGCAGTTCTTC. Its protein is CAISEYRDNEQFF.

Here the CDR3 reads CASSLETGTAAYEQYF. The CDR3 region has the DNA TGTGCCAGCAGCTTGGAGACCGGGACAGCAGCCTACGAGCAGTACTTC. The V call is TRBV7-8, the J call TRBJ2-7; 7 nucleotides match TRBD1. Germline values: CDR1 SGHVS, CDR2 FQNEAQ. CDR3 length: 16 amino acids. The J segment lost 2 bases and the V segment lost 3 bases, leaving 10 bases of the junction unmatched.

This chain links TRBV7-3 with TRBJ2-4, with D possibly TRBD1 on 5 matching bases. This CDR3 has 14 amino acids. Germline V gene data show CDR1 as SGHTA and CDR2 as FQGTGA. V was pared by 3 bases and J by 7 bases, with 13 bases between. The CDR3 DNA reads as TGTGCCAGCAGCTTTCAGGGAAGTCCGAACATTCAGTACTTC. Protein: CASSFQGSPNIQYF.

Comments on this clone: One junction end does not reproduce the germline sequence, and a read error may be involved. The chain joins TRBV5-1 to TRBJ2-5; D might be TRBD1 (6 bases). The V gene's germline CDR1 is SGHRS and CDR2 YFSETQ. This CDR3 comprises 13 residues. The DNA of the CDR3 is TGCGCCAGCACCTTGGACAGTCAAGAGACCCAGTACTTC. It specifies CASTLDSQETQYF.

The chain carries TRBV5-6 and TRBJ2-2, with no clear D. The CDR3 sequence is 15 residues long. The germline gives CDR1 SGHDT, CDR2 YYEEEE. Trimming shortened V by 0 bases and J by 1 base, and 7 bases separated the two germline ends. The CDR3 coding sequence is TGTGCCAGCAGCTTGGACTCCGGGAACACCGGGGAGCTGTTTTTT. Translating it yields CASSLDSGNTGELFF.